What follows are 30 T cell receptor beta chains derived from one specimen sequenced in a study of T cell responses to AZD1222 COVID-19 vaccine. The repertoire was sequenced with immunoSEQ multiplex PCR; TCRdb's copy has only in-frame clones and lacks some. This table has 140,000 to 150,000 clones, roughly 87% appearing once. The material was peripheral blood, obtained on day 0 of AZD1222 vaccination. These receptors all come from an adult in good health.

This chain connects TRBV7-8 to TRBJ1-4; D gene ambiguous. The CDR3 is 15 residues long. In germline, CDR1 is SGHVS, CDR2 FQNEAQ. V lost 2 bases, J lost 0 bases, and 7 bases lay in between. CDR3 bases: TGTGCCAGCAGCTTACGTCAGGCAACTAATGAAAAACTGTTTTTT. Its protein product is CASSLRQATNEKLFF.

V and J are TRBV5-4 and TRBJ2-7; D is ambiguous. The CDR3 contains 12 residues. V was trimmed by 4 bases and J by 5 bases, leaving 10 bases between them. Germline CDR1 is SGHNT and CDR2 is YYREEE (reference sequence). The CDR3 is CASSLGPNEQYF. The CDR3 nucleotides read TGTGCCAGCAGCCTCGGGCCGAACGAGCAGTACTTC. The variable domain in full, with the rest retrieved from reference TRBV5-4 and TRBJ2-7, is ETGVTQSPTHLIKTRGQQVTLRCSSQSGHNTVSWYQQALGQGPQFIFQYYREEENGRGNFPPRFSGLQFPNYSSELNVNALELDDSALYLCASSLGPNEQYFGPGTRLTVT.

V usage is TRBV28 and J usage is TRBJ2-7; 8 nucleotides match TRBD1. CDR1 and CDR2 (germline): MDHEN, SYDVKM. The CDR3 runs to 13 residues. V gave up 6 bases and J gave up 2 bases; unmatched junction bases: 3. CDR3 coding DNA: TGTGCCAGCAGGCAACAGGGGGCCTACGAGCAGTACTTC. Amino acid sequence: CASRQQGAYEQYF.

The sample holds one count of this clone. CDR3 residues: CASSRTGLTYEQYF. DNA of the CDR3: TGTGCCAGCAGTCGGACAGGCCTGACCTACGAGCAGTACTTC. The chain links TRBV2 to TRBJ2-7; 7 bases agree with TRBD1. This CDR3 comprises 14 residues. With 5 bases clipped from V and 2 bases from J, the junction kept 6 bases outside the gene matches. Germline CDR1 is SNHLY and CDR2 is FYNNEI.

V gene TRBV4-2 combines with J gene TRBJ2-1; D is perhaps TRBD2 (6 bases). Germline CDR1 LGHNA, CDR2 YNFKEQ. This CDR3 is 13 amino acids long. Trimming pared 0 bases from V and 8 bases from J, leaving 8 bases between. Here the CDR3 DNA reads TGTGCCAGCAGCCAAGACCGGAGGGATGAGCAGTTCTTC. Protein product: CASSQDRRDEQFF.

V usage is TRBV5-1 and J usage is TRBJ2-2; D call uncertain. Trimming stripped 1 base from V and 6 bases from J, with 4 bases between. Germline assignment: CDR1 SGHRS and CDR2 YFSETQ. CDR3 length: 12 amino acids. This CDR3 reads CASSLTAGELFF. CDR3 in DNA: TGCGCCAGCAGCTTGACGGCCGGGGAGCTGTTTTTT.

The chain joins TRBV10-3 to TRBJ2-7; 7 nucleotides match TRBD2. Germline-derived CDR1 and CDR2 are ENHRY and SYGVKD. The V and J ends lost 5 bases and 4 bases, in that order; junction bases with no gene match: 8. This CDR3 has 14 residues. Written as DNA, the CDR3 is TGTGCCATCAGTTTCCGCGGGAGTGGGTACGAGCAGTACTTC. Its protein is CAISFRGSGYEQYF.

The chain has TRBV2 and TRBJ2-7; 16 bases are a match to TRBD2. Trimming at V came to 5 bases and at J to 4 bases, leaving 8 bases not matched to a gene. The CDR3 sequence is 17 residues long. Per germline, CDR1 SNHLY and CDR2 FYNNEI. The CDR3 DNA reads as TGTGCCAGCAGTAGCCCGGGACTAGCGGGAGGGCAGTACGAGCAGTACTTC. Amino acids: CASSSPGLAGGQYEQYF.

The chain has TRBV19 and TRBJ2-5, with 7 bases identical to TRBD2. Trimming removed 0 bases from V and 3 bases from J; junction bases left unmatched: 7. Germline V gives CDR1 LNHDA, CDR2 SQIVND (reference sequence). This CDR3 contains 16 residues. CDR3 coding DNA: TGTGCCAGTAGTATAGATCTGGCTAGCGGAGAAGAGACCCAGTACTTC. Translating it yields CASSIDLASGEETQYF.

CDR3 residues: CASSIRQRGGNTIYF. CDR3 nucleotides: TGTGCCAGCAGCATACGGCAGAGGGGTGGAAACACCATATATTTT. V is TRBV13 and J is TRBJ1-3, with a tentative D call TRBD1 (5 bases). CDR1 PRHDT and CDR2 FYEKMQ come from the germline V gene (reference sequence). The CDR3 totals 15 residues. V was trimmed by 5 bases and J by 3 bases, leaving 14 bases between them.

This clone was recorded only once. The chain employs TRBV7-6 and TRBJ2-1; 9 nucleotides match TRBD1. Germline CDR1 SGHVS, CDR2 FNYEAQ. The V segment lost 1 base and the J segment 9 bases; nucleotides outside the gene matches: 7. This CDR3 contains 15 residues. CDR3 coding DNA: TGTGCCAGCAGCTTAGTGGGGACAGGGCGTTCTGAGCAGTTCTTC. Its protein is CASSLVGTGRSEQFF.

The gene calls are TRBV11-3 and TRBJ1-6, with D perhaps matching TRBD1 (6 bases). Germline V gene sequence: CDR1 SGHNT, CDR2 YENEEA. This CDR3 contains 13 residues. The V gene lost 7 bases and the J gene lost 6 bases, with 10 bases spanning the gap. In DNA, the CDR3 is TGTGCCAGCACTAGAGGGGGTAATTCACCCCTCCACTTT. Translated: CASTRGGNSPLHF.

The rearrangement links TRBV5-1 to TRBJ1-3; D is ambiguous. In germline, CDR1 is SGHRS, CDR2 YFSETQ. The ends were cut back, 0 bases at V and 4 bases at J, with 2 bases in the middle. The CDR3 has 12 residues. CDR3 sequence (DNA): TGCGCCAGCAGCTTGGTGGGAAACACCATATATTTT. This sequence encodes CASSLVGNTIYF.

V and J are TRBV15 and TRBJ1-2; D gene unclear. CDR1 is LNHNV and CDR2 is YYDKDF in the germline V gene (reference sequence). V was shortened by 0 bases and J by 0 bases, with 8 bases between the two germline ends. CDR3 length equals 15 residues. The CDR3: CATSREAGANYGYTF. In DNA form, the CDR3 reads TGTGCCACCAGCAGAGAGGCAGGAGCTAACTATGGCTACACCTTC. Together with reference TRBV15 and TRBJ1-2, the CDR3 gives the full variable domain: DAMVIQNPRYQVTQFGKPVTLSCSQTLNHNVMYWYQQKSSQAPKLLFHYYDKDFNNEADTPDNFQSRRPNTSFCFLDIRSPGLGDTAMYLCATSREAGANYGYTFGSGTRLTVV.

This chain uses TRBV7-9 with TRBJ1-1; D call uncertain. CDR3 size: 12 residues. Germline CDR1 and CDR2: SEHNR and FQNEAQ (reference sequence). V dropped 5 bases and J dropped 10 bases, with 14 bases sitting between them. The CDR3 nucleotides are TGTGCCAGCAGCCCCGGACCGAGTGTAGCTTTCTTT. It is translated as CASSPGPSVAFF. The full variable domain, completed using reference TRBV7-9 and TRBJ1-1, is DTGVSQNPRHKITKRGQNVTFRCDPISEHNRLYWYRQTLGQGPEFLTYFQNEAQLEKSRLLSDRFSAERPKGSFSTLEIQRTEQGDSAMYLCASSPGPSVAFFGQGTRLTVV.

The rearrangement joins TRBV19 to TRBJ1-1, with D possibly matching TRBD1 (5 bases). The ends were cut back, 7 bases at V and 6 bases at J, with 18 bases in the middle. CDR1 LNHDA and CDR2 SQIVND come from the germline V gene (reference sequence). CDR3 length equals 14 residues. The DNA of the CDR3 is TGTGCCAGTACTAACTTATGGGGGGATTCTGAAGCTTTCTTT. It yields the protein CASTNLWGDSEAFF.

The chain couples TRBV20-1 to TRBJ2-7; D uncertain. V was trimmed by 6 bases and J by 7 bases, leaving 10 bases between them. The germline CDR1 and CDR2 sequences are DFQATT and SNEGSKA (reference sequence). The CDR3 loop spans 10 amino acids. The CDR3 DNA reads TGCAGTGCGCGAAGGGAAGAGCAGTACTTC. Residues: CSARREEQYF.

V and J are TRBV6-1 and TRBJ1-4, with 9 bases identical to TRBD1. V shed 3 bases, J shed 8 bases, and the junction held 1 base outside the gene matches. The CDR3 runs 13 residues. Germline CDR1 reads MNHNS; CDR2 reads SASEGT. The CDR3 region has the DNA TGTGCCAGCAGTGACGGACAGGGGGAAAAACTGTTTTTT. Encoded protein: CASSDGQGEKLFF.

This chain links TRBV6-5 with TRBJ2-1, with D uncertain. This CDR3 spans 13 amino acids. Germline CDR1 is MNHEY and CDR2 is SVGAGI. V shed 2 bases and J shed 6 bases, with 8 bases lying between them. The CDR3 loop reads CASSYDHSNEQFF. In DNA form, the CDR3 reads TGTGCCAGCAGTTACGACCACAGCAATGAGCAGTTCTTC.

This clone has more than one count but fewer than ten. The chain combines TRBV5-5 with TRBJ1-4; tentatively, D is TRBD1 (5 bases). The ends were cut back, 4 bases at V and 4 bases at J, with 14 bases in the middle. This CDR3 is 15 amino acids long. The germline CDR1 and CDR2 sequences are SGHKS and YYEKEE (reference sequence). This chain's CDR3 is CASSRTVGGNEKLFF. The CDR3 coding sequence is TGTGCCAGCAGCCGTACAGTTGGGGGTAATGAAAAACTGTTTTTT.

The V and J genes are TRBV2 and TRBJ2-3; D unclear. This CDR3 comprises 12 residues. In germline, CDR1 is SNHLY, CDR2 FYNNEI. Deletions cut 1 base from V and 4 bases from J, with 3 bases between. The CDR3 region is CASSEGADTQYF. DNA of the CDR3: TGTGCCAGCAGTGAAGGGGCAGATACGCAGTATTTT.

V gene TRBV24-1 combines with J gene TRBJ2-1; no reliable D call. V dropped 0 bases and J dropped 0 bases, with 8 bases sitting between them. Germline V lookup: CDR1 KGHDR, CDR2 SFDVKD. This CDR3 contains 16 residues. This CDR3 is CATSDLRSSSYNEQFF. CDR3 sequence (DNA): TGTGCCACCAGTGATTTGCGAAGCAGCTCCTACAATGAGCAGTTCTTC.

This rearrangement joins TRBV6-2 or TRBV6-3 to TRBJ1-2; TRBD1 matches at 7 bases. The length of the CDR3 is 13 residues. After removal of 6 bases from V and 4 bases from J, the junction contained 5 bases not matched to a gene. Germline CDR1 is MNHEY and CDR2 is SVGEGT. The CDR3 is CASSTGTVYGYTF. CDR3 DNA: TGTGCCAGCAGCACCGGGACAGTCTATGGCTACACCTTC.

The V and J genes are TRBV27 and TRBJ2-7, with 8 bases aligning to TRBD2. Germline lookup yields CDR1 MNHEY and CDR2 SMNVEV (reference sequence). The trim removed 5 bases at V and 0 bases at J, leaving 9 bases unmatched. CDR3 size: 16 residues. The CDR3 DNA reads as TGTGCCAGCAGTCCACGACTAGCGCAACTCTCCTACGAGCAGTACTTC. Residues: CASSPRLAQLSYEQYF.

The V call is TRBV19, the J call TRBJ2-5, with D possibly TRBD2 on 5 matching bases. CDR1 is LNHDA, CDR2 SQIVND, per germline (reference sequence). The V gene lost 6 bases and the J gene lost 1 base, with 21 bases spanning the gap. The CDR3 length is 17 residues. The CDR3 coding sequence is TGTGCCAGTAGGCCGAGGGCTAGGCACGGGCCCCAAGAGACCCAGTACTTC. This codes for CASRPRARHGPQETQYF.

The genes are TRBV10-2 and TRBJ1-2, with 9 positions matching TRBD1. Germline trimming cut 2 bases from V and 2 bases from J; bases unmatched to any gene: 3. Per germline, CDR1 WSHSY and CDR2 SAAADI. CDR3 size: 15 residues. The CDR3 DNA reads as TGCGCCAGCAGTGAGACAGGGGGCGGAAACTATGGCTACACCTTC. This codes for CASSETGGGNYGYTF.

This sequence joins TRBV11-3 and TRBJ1-1; weak D call: TRBD1 (6 bases). The germline V and J ends were trimmed by 5 bases and 4 bases, with 11 bases remaining between them. This CDR3 contains 13 residues. CDR1 is SGHNT, CDR2 YENEEA, per germline. The CDR3 protein is CASSGPRGTEAFF. CDR3 DNA: TGTGCCAGCAGCGGGCCCAGGGGCACTGAAGCTTTCTTT.

The rearrangement links TRBV7-8 to TRBJ1-1; weak D call: TRBD1 (6 bases). This CDR3 has 15 residues. Deletions cut 7 bases from V and 4 bases from J, with 19 bases between. The germline CDR1 and CDR2 sequences are SGHVS and FQNEAQ. The CDR3 is CASNLLQGFGTEAFF. As DNA, the CDR3 is TGTGCCAGCAACCTCTTACAGGGTTTTGGCACTGAAGCTTTCTTT. Based on the CDR3 plus reference TRBV7-8 and TRBJ1-1, the full variable domain is GAGVSQSPRYKVAKRGQDVALRCDPISGHVSLFWYQQALGQGPEFLTYFQNEAQLDKSGLPSDRFFAERPEGSVSTLKIQRTQQEDSAVYLCASNLLQGFGTEAFFGQGTRLTVV.

The chain employs TRBV25-1 and TRBJ1-6; D is perhaps TRBD1 (6 bases). The CDR3 consists of 14 residues. Between the trimmed V and J ends, which lost 6 bases and 10 bases, there was a span of 16 bases. The germline gives CDR1 MGHDK, CDR2 SYGVNS. The CDR3 DNA is TGTGCCAGCAGACCCCCTGGCGGGGGCTCACCCCTCCACTTT. As protein: CASRPPGGGSPLHF.

The chain joins TRBV18 to TRBJ2-7, with D possibly TRBD2 on 6 matching bases. CDR3 length equals 16 residues. Germline assignment: CDR1 KGHSH and CDR2 LQKENI. Trimming took off 3 bases at V and 2 bases at J, with 17 bases between the two ends. CDR3 bases: TGTGCCAGCTCACCCTTGGGAGTAGCGGTAACCTACGAGCAGTACTTC. This translates into CASSPLGVAVTYEQYF.